The next 18 T cell receptor beta chains were all read from a single sample in a study of shared clonotypes between healthy human individuals. Profiled with immunoSEQ multiplex PCR; TCRdb holds only in-frame clones, not every one. This sample has around 1.1 million clones, with 78% found just once. The sequencing sample was made of memory CD4+ T cells from PBMCs. Documented subset: CD45RA-negative fraction. All receptors derive from a man aged 18 to 30 in good health. Some clones in this sample may be carry-over from other donors' samples.

The table lists this clone with a count of one. J is TRBJ2-7 and V is TRBV28; D call uncertain. CDR1 is MDHEN and CDR2 is SYDVKM in the germline V gene. Between the trimmed V and J ends, which lost 2 bases and 1 base, there was a span of 12 bases. The CDR3 spans 15 residues. In DNA, the CDR3 is TGTGCCAGCAGTTTAGGGCCCCTAAAATCCTACGAGCAGTACTTC. This sequence encodes CASSLGPLKSYEQYF.

CDR3 coding DNA: TGCGCCAGCAGCTTGTCAGGGGGTGAGAACATTCAGTACTTC. This codes for CASSLSGGENIQYF. The chain employs TRBV5-1 and TRBJ2-4, with TRBD1 identical over 7 bases. Germline CDR1 SGHRS, CDR2 YFSETQ. Losses at the gene ends were 1 base for V and 7 bases for J; bases not matched to a gene: 5. The CDR3 contains 14 residues.

This clone was seen only once. The chain combines TRBV5-5 with TRBJ1-5; D gene unclear. Germline V lookup: CDR1 SGHKS, CDR2 YYEKEE (reference sequence). The V gene lost 4 bases and the J gene lost 0 bases, with 5 bases spanning the gap. This CDR3 has 13 amino acids. DNA for the CDR3: TGTGCCAGCAGCCCCAATAGCAATCAGCCCCAGCATTTT. This sequence encodes CASSPNSNQPQHF.

The chain recombines TRBV15 with TRBJ1-4; D not resolved. Germline-derived CDR1 and CDR2 are LNHNV and YYDKDF (reference sequence). V was trimmed by 1 base and J by 8 bases, leaving 11 bases between them. The CDR3 spans 14 residues. CDR3 region: CATSRGKGTEKLFF. The CDR3 nucleotides read TGTGCCACCAGCAGAGGGAAGGGTACCGAAAAACTGTTTTTT.

This clone was found once. This may be a read error, as it is one base from a much larger clone. V is TRBV6-5 and J is TRBJ1-2; TRBD1 agrees at 9 bases. This CDR3 contains 13 residues. CDR1 is MNHEY and CDR2 is SVGAGI in the germline V gene. Trimming removed 6 bases from V and 5 bases from J; junction bases left unmatched: 4. DNA of the CDR3: TGTGCCAGCAGGCGGGGACAGGGTTATGGCTACACCTTC. Protein sequence: CASRRGQGYGYTF.

The genes are TRBV2 and TRBJ1-4; the match to TRBD1 covers 7 bases. The CDR3 consists of 15 residues. Looked up from germline, CDR1 is SNHLY and CDR2 is FYNNEI. V trimming: 6 bases; J trimming: 8 bases; junction bases outside the gene matches: 12. CDR3 amino acids: CASSLQTGSGEKLFF. DNA for the CDR3: TGTGCCAGCAGCCTCCAGACAGGGTCGGGCGAAAAACTGTTTTTT.

This clone is a singleton in its sample. The rearrangement joins TRBV5-1 to TRBJ1-5; D is possibly TRBD1 (6 bases). Germline V gene sequence: CDR1 SGHRS, CDR2 YFSETQ. This CDR3 contains 15 residues. V shed 0 bases and J shed 2 bases, with 9 bases lying between them. The CDR3 region is CASSLDRVGNQPQHF. The DNA for the CDR3 is TGCGCCAGCAGCTTGGACAGGGTCGGCAATCAGCCCCAGCATTTT.

The chain has TRBV5-4 and TRBJ2-1, with TRBD1 matching 7 bases. With V trimmed by 4 bases and J by 3 bases, 7 bases remained unmatched. The V gene's germline CDR1 is SGHNT and CDR2 YYREEE (reference sequence). The CDR3 length is 15 residues. In nucleotides, the CDR3 is TGTGCCAGCAGCCTAATGACAGGGAACTACAATGAGCAGTTCTTC. It encodes CASSLMTGNYNEQFF.

This rearrangement joins TRBV7-8 to TRBJ2-7; 11 nucleotides align to TRBD2. J was trimmed by 6 bases and V by 4 bases; bases with no gene match: 8. The CDR3 loop spans 15 amino acids. Germline loops: CDR1 SGHVS, CDR2 FQNEAQ. The CDR3 bases are TGTGCCAGCAGCTCCACTAGCGGGAGAACGAGCGAGCAGTACTTC. As protein: CASSSTSGRTSEQYF.

The rearrangement uses TRBV7-8 and TRBJ2-5; TRBD1 matches at 9 bases. V was pared by 5 bases and J by 5 bases, with 12 bases of the junction left unmatched. The CDR3 totals 16 residues. Germline loops: CDR1 SGHVS, CDR2 FQNEAQ. CDR3 DNA: TGTGCCAGCAGCGGGGGGACAGGGTGGGGAGATGAGACCCAGTACTTC. Its protein product is CASSGGTGWGDETQYF.

This clone was found once. V usage is TRBV5-1 and J usage is TRBJ2-3; D remains ambiguous. V was cut by 0 bases and J by 4 bases, with 12 bases left in between. The CDR3 runs 15 residues. Germline assignment: CDR1 SGHRS and CDR2 YFSETQ. The CDR3, as DNA: TGCGCCAGCAGCTTGGCCGGCGCAGCGTCAGATACGCAGTATTTT. Protein sequence: CASSLAGAASDTQYF. The full variable domain, with the rest looked up from reference TRBV5-1 and TRBJ2-3, is KAGVTQTPRYLIKTRGQQVTLSCSPISGHRSVSWYQQTPGQGLQFLFEYFSETQRNKGNFPGRFSGRQFSNSRSEMNVSTLELGDSALYLCASSLAGAASDTQYFGPGTRLTVL.

A few counts support this clone. The DNA for the CDR3 is TGTGCCAGCAGTAAACGGGACGGGGACAATCAGCCCCAGCATTTT. Translated, it gives CASSKRDGDNQPQHF. V and J are TRBV6-1 and TRBJ1-5, with D possibly being TRBD1 (5 bases). Germline values: CDR1 MNHNS, CDR2 SASEGT. CDR3 size: 15 residues. The V end was cut by 5 bases, the J end by 3 bases, with 14 bases between.

In this sample, this clone turned up a few times. The CDR3 DNA reads as TGTGCCAGCAGCTTACCTACCGGGTCTGGCTACACCTTC. Translation: CASSLPTGSGYTF. The chain is built from TRBV7-2 and TRBJ1-2; D call uncertain. This CDR3 spans 13 amino acids. The V end lost 2 bases, the J end lost 7 bases, and 11 bases lay between the germline ends. Germline CDR1 SGHTA, CDR2 FQGNSA. The full variable domain, rest sourced from reference TRBV7-2 and TRBJ1-2, is GAGVSQSPSNKVTEKGKDVELRCDPISGHTALYWYRQSLGQGLEFLIYFQGNSAPDKSGLPSDRFSAERTGGSVSTLTIQRTQQEDSAVYLCASSLPTGSGYTFGSGTRLTVV.

The chain links TRBV7-9 to TRBJ1-2; D is ambiguous. The length of the CDR3 is 13 residues. V lost 3 bases to trimming and J lost 6 bases, with 11 bases between them. CDR1 is SEHNR and CDR2 is FQNEAQ in the germline V gene (reference sequence). In DNA form, the CDR3 reads TGTGCCAGCAGCTTGGAGGGAGGCCATGGCTACACCTTC. Amino acids: CASSLEGGHGYTF.

The chain has TRBV6-1 and TRBJ1-2, with D unclear. Deletions cut 1 base from V and 8 bases from J, with 8 bases between. The CDR3 is 12 residues long. The germline gives CDR1 MNHNS, CDR2 SASEGT. Written as DNA, the CDR3 is TGTGCCAGCAGTGAAGGGTATTGGGGCTACACCTTC. This gives the protein CASSEGYWGYTF.

The sample holds a few counts of this clone. The chain couples TRBV27 to TRBJ2-3, with a possible D match to TRBD2 (6 bases). Germline values: CDR1 MNHEY, CDR2 SMNVEV (reference sequence). The V end was cut by 7 bases, the J end by 4 bases, with 12 bases between. CDR3 length equals 13 residues. The CDR3 region has the DNA TGTGCCAGCATGGACTACGGGTCAGATACGCAGTATTTT. This sequence encodes CASMDYGSDTQYF.

CDR3 region: CASSPGSGAPYEQYF. The CDR3 DNA reads TGCGCCAGCAGCCCGGGGTCGGGGGCCCCCTACGAGCAGTACTTC. V and J are TRBV5-1 and TRBJ2-7; D tentatively fits TRBD1 or TRBD2 (6 bases each). Germline assignment: CDR1 SGHRS and CDR2 YFSETQ. V lost 4 bases, J lost 2 bases, and 16 bases lay in between. The CDR3 is made up of 15 amino acids.

This clone was recorded only once. The identical CDR3 is also encoded by other nucleotide sequences in the sample. CDR3 in DNA: TGTGCCAGCAGCTGGGACAGGGGACCCTACGAGCAGTACTTC. Translating it yields CASSWDRGPYEQYF. The chain uses TRBV7-2 and TRBJ2-7; 10 bases map to TRBD1. With V trimmed by 4 bases and J by 2 bases, 2 bases remained unmatched. This CDR3 has 14 amino acids. Germline V lookup: CDR1 SGHTA, CDR2 FQGNSA.